Each of the 27 T cell receptor beta chains below was sequenced from the same sample in a study of T cell responses to AZD1222 COVID-19 vaccine. Data came from immunoSEQ multiplex PCR; TCRdb stores just in-frame clones and leaves some out. This table has about 97,000 clones, approximately 91% appearing once. The specimen comprised peripheral blood, sampled on day 0 of AZD1222 vaccination. These receptors were taken from an adult in good health.

The chain links TRBV7-2 to TRBJ1-3; D is unresolved. Germline V gene data show CDR1 as SGHTA and CDR2 as FQGNSA. The CDR3 contains 13 residues. The V gene lost 1 base and the J gene lost 4 bases, with 5 bases spanning the gap. In nucleotides, the CDR3 is TGTGCCAGCAGCTTAGTTTTCGGAAACACCATATATTTT. It is translated as CASSLVFGNTIYF.

The chain recombines TRBV5-4 with TRBJ2-2; 9 bases match TRBD1. The CDR3 runs 14 residues. Per the germline V gene, CDR1 is SGHNT and CDR2 is YYREEE (reference sequence). V trimming: 10 bases; J trimming: 3 bases; junction bases outside the gene matches: 7. CDR3 residues: CAGRQGVDTGELFF. CDR3 nucleotide sequence: TGTGCCGGGAGACAGGGGGTCGACACCGGGGAGCTGTTTTTT.

This chain uses TRBV5-5 with TRBJ2-2, with TRBD2 identical over 13 bases. The CDR3 is 17 residues long. With V trimmed by 4 bases and J by 1 base, 4 bases remained unmatched. Germline V gives CDR1 SGHKS, CDR2 YYEKEE (reference sequence). The CDR3 here is CASSRWTSGGNTGELFF. In nucleotides, the CDR3 is TGTGCCAGCAGCCGGTGGACTAGCGGGGGGAACACCGGGGAGCTGTTTTTT. Complete variable domain (other parts from reference TRBV5-5 and TRBJ2-2): DAGVTQSPTHLIKTRGQQVTLRCSPISGHKSVSWYQQVLGQGPQFIFQYYEKEERGRGNFPDRFSARQFPNYSSELNVNALLLGDSALYLCASSRWTSGGNTGELFFGEGSRLTVL.

The CDR3 sequence is CASSFEQGGPLHF. The CDR3 nucleotides are TGCGCCAGCAGCTTTGAACAGGGGGGACCCCTCCACTTT. The rearrangement uses TRBV5-1 and TRBJ1-6, with 8 bases fitting TRBD1. This CDR3 is 13 amino acids long. Germline CDR1 SGHRS, CDR2 YFSETQ. V shed 2 bases and J 12 bases; nucleotides not matched to a gene: 4. Drawing the rest from reference TRBV5-1 and TRBJ1-6, the complete variable domain is KAGVTQTPRYLIKTRGQQVTLSCSPISGHRSVSWYQQTPGQGLQFLFEYFSETQRNKGNFPGRFSGRQFSNSRSEMNVSTLELGDSALYLCASSFEQGGPLHFGNGTRLTVT.

The sample holds a few counts of this clone. The chain has TRBV7-9 and TRBJ2-5; D is unclear. CDR1 and CDR2 from the germline V gene are SEHNR and FQNEAQ (reference sequence). V was pared by 0 bases and J by 4 bases, with 9 bases between. CDR3 length: 14 residues. CDR3 coding DNA: TGTGCCAGCAGCTTAGCGTTGGCGATAGAGACCCAGTACTTC. Encoded protein: CASSLALAIETQYF.

The rearrangement joins TRBV5-1 to TRBJ2-5; 9 nucleotides line up with TRBD1. CDR1 and CDR2 (germline): SGHRS, YFSETQ. V lost 7 bases to trimming and J lost 2 bases; unmatched junction nucleotides: 15. The CDR3 sequence is 17 residues long. CDR3 in DNA: TGCGCCAGCCATCGCGGAGCGGGACAGGGAGTTCAAGAGACCCAGTACTTC. Its protein product is CASHRGAGQGVQETQYF.

V and J are TRBV30 and TRBJ1-5, with D unclear. The CDR3 spans 13 residues. CDR1 and CDR2 (germline): GTSNPN, SVGIG (reference sequence). V shed 2 bases and J shed 7 bases, with 12 bases lying between them. This CDR3 is CAWSQGSRQPQHF. CDR3 DNA sequence: TGTGCCTGGAGTCAAGGTTCTAGGCAGCCCCAGCATTTT.

CDR3 sequence: CASSRRGDNSPLHF. The CDR3 DNA is TGCGCCAGCAGCCGCAGGGGAGATAATTCACCCCTCCACTTT. The chain employs TRBV4-1 and TRBJ1-6; tentative D call: TRBD1 (6 bases). The CDR3 has 14 amino acids. Germline lookup yields CDR1 MGHRA and CDR2 YSYEKL. Trimming left V 4 bases short and J 5 bases short, with 9 bases between.

This clone was observed a single time. The V gene is TRBV24-1, the J gene TRBJ2-3; D is unresolved. This CDR3 comprises 15 residues. V lost 9 bases and J 1 base, leaving 16 bases between the germline ends. Looked up from germline, CDR1 is KGHDR and CDR2 is SFDVKD. CDR3 coding DNA: TGTGCCACCTCCGAACCGGGTTGGGGCACAGATACGCAGTATTTT. This codes for CATSEPGWGTDTQYF.

The rearrangement links TRBV5-1 to TRBJ2-3; D uncertain. The germline CDR1 and CDR2 sequences are SGHRS and YFSETQ. Trimming removed 0 bases from V and 0 bases from J, with 11 bases in between. There are 16 residues in the CDR3. CDR3 sequence: CASSLGVVTSTDTQYF. CDR3 nucleotide sequence: TGCGCCAGCAGCTTGGGGGTTGTGACTAGCACAGATACGCAGTATTTT. The full variable domain, rest sourced from reference TRBV5-1 and TRBJ2-3, is KAGVTQTPRYLIKTRGQQVTLSCSPISGHRSVSWYQQTPGQGLQFLFEYFSETQRNKGNFPGRFSGRQFSNSRSEMNVSTLELGDSALYLCASSLGVVTSTDTQYFGPGTRLTVL.

This chain links TRBV5-5 with TRBJ1-6; TRBD1 matches at 9 bases. Germline CDR1 and CDR2: SGHKS and YYEKEE (reference sequence). The CDR3 extends over 18 amino acids. V lost 0 bases, J lost 4 bases, and 8 bases stayed unmatched. CDR3 sequence (DNA): TGTGCCAGCAGCTTGGGGGCCGACAGGGGGAATTATAATTCACCCCTCCACTTT. The encoded protein is CASSLGADRGNYNSPLHF.

The rearrangement uses TRBV2 and TRBJ1-6; unclear D gene. Germline V gene data show CDR1 as SNHLY and CDR2 as FYNNEI. V was pared by 4 bases and J by 0 bases, with 13 bases between. The CDR3 has 17 residues. Here the CDR3 reads CASSVDLRSSYNSPLHF. CDR3 sequence (DNA): TGTGCCAGCAGTGTGGACCTTAGGAGCTCCTATAATTCACCCCTCCACTTT.

This sequence joins TRBV12-5 and TRBJ2-4; 10 bases agree with TRBD2. The germline CDR1 and CDR2 sequences are LGHNT and FRNRAP. CDR3 size: 19 residues. With 3 bases clipped from V and 9 bases from J, the junction kept 20 bases outside the gene matches. The CDR3 DNA sequence: TGTGCTAGTGGTTTTATTCTAGCGGGGGCCTCGTCCCTCCCTTCCATTCAGTACTTC. Amino acid sequence: CASGFILAGASSLPSIQYF. The full variable domain, completed using reference TRBV12-5 and TRBJ2-4, is DARVTQTPRHKVTEMGQEVTMRCQPILGHNTVFWYRQTMMQGLELLAYFRNRAPLDDSGMPKDRFSAEMPDATLATLKIQPSEPRDSAVYFCASGFILAGASSLPSIQYFGAGTRLSVL.

This rearrangement joins TRBV6-5 to TRBJ1-1, with D possibly matching TRBD1 (5 bases). CDR1 and CDR2 (germline): MNHEY, SVGAGI. Deletions cut 6 bases from V and 0 bases from J, with 14 bases between. CDR3 size: 15 residues. The CDR3 protein is CASSPPGRLNTEAFF. In DNA, the CDR3 is TGTGCCAGCAGCCCCCCGGGACGGCTGAACACTGAAGCTTTCTTT.

This chain links TRBV7-2 with TRBJ1-6; no reliable D call. Germline values: CDR1 SGHTA, CDR2 FQGNSA. This CDR3 spans 16 amino acids. Trimming shortened V by 5 bases and J by 4 bases, and 15 bases separated the two germline ends. The CDR3 region is CASSERAVSYNSPLHF. As DNA, the CDR3 is TGTGCCAGCAGCGAACGGGCAGTCTCTTATAATTCACCCCTCCACTTT.

With respect to this clone: The sample contains more than one DNA sequence encoding this CDR3. The chain uses TRBV9 and TRBJ2-5, with unresolved D. Germline V gene lookup returns CDR1 SGDLS and CDR2 YYNGEE. Deletions cut 4 bases from V and 4 bases from J, with 11 bases between. CDR3 length: 13 amino acids. Here the CDR3 reads CASSLSRGETQYF. For the CDR3, the DNA is TGTGCCAGCAGCTTATCCCGCGGAGAGACCCAGTACTTC. The full variable domain, rest sourced from reference TRBV9 and TRBJ2-5, is DSGVTQTPKHLITATGQRVTLRCSPRSGDLSVYWYQQSLDQGLQFLIQYYNGEERAKGNILERFSAQQFPDLHSELNLSSLELGDSALYFCASSLSRGETQYFGPGTRLLVL.

The rearrangement links TRBV12-3 or TRBV12-4 to TRBJ1-5; D not certain. CDR3 size: 13 residues. Trimming cost V 6 bases and J 7 bases, with 13 bases left between them. The DNA of the CDR3 is TGTGCCAGCAGCTCCGTTCGAACCCAGCCCCAGCATTTT. It is translated as CASSSVRTQPQHF.

CDR3 coding DNA: TGTGCCAGCAGTTTGATTCCTTATGGCTACACCTTC. It is translated as CASSLIPYGYTF. The V gene is TRBV12-3 or TRBV12-4, the J gene TRBJ1-2; D gene unclear. Trimming stripped 3 bases from V and 5 bases from J, with 7 bases between. This CDR3 is built from 12 residues.

The chain has TRBV5-4 and TRBJ1-6, with no clear D. Trimming cost V 0 bases and J 6 bases, with 10 bases left between them. Germline V lookup: CDR1 SGHNT, CDR2 YYREEE (reference sequence). This CDR3 comprises 15 residues. CDR3 sequence (DNA): TGTGCCAGCAGCTTGGCCGGGCTGATTAATTCACCCCTCCACTTT. Translating gives CASSLAGLINSPLHF.

The genes are TRBV6-5 and TRBJ1-1; D remains ambiguous. CDR1 MNHEY and CDR2 SVGAGI come from the germline V gene. The CDR3 contains 15 residues. The V end lost 2 bases, the J end lost 5 bases, and 15 bases lay between the germline ends. CDR3 DNA sequence: TGTGCCAGCAGTTACACCGTCGCCCGTGGGACTGAAGCTTTCTTT. Its protein is CASSYTVARGTEAFF.

This chain links TRBV5-8 with TRBJ1-2; weak D call: TRBD1 (6 bases). Germline loops: CDR1 SGHTS, CDR2 YDEGEE. Trimming pared 1 base from V and 7 bases from J, leaving 8 bases between. The CDR3 extends over 12 amino acids. The CDR3 nucleotides read TGTGCCAGCAGCTTGACAGGGCCTGGCTACACCTTC. Encoded protein: CASSLTGPGYTF.

In the case of this clone: Other DNA sequences in the sample encode the same CDR3. The rearrangement links TRBV4-3 to TRBJ1-5; weak D call: TRBD1 (5 bases). The V end was cut by 4 bases, the J end by 3 bases, with 10 bases between. The CDR3 length is 14 residues. CDR1 and CDR2 (germline): LGHNA, YSLEER. The chain's CDR3 is CASSLGTDNQPQHF. Here the CDR3 DNA reads TGCGCCAGCAGCCTTGGGACGGACAATCAGCCCCAGCATTTT.

This rearrangement joins TRBV7-8 to TRBJ1-1; D is uncertain. CDR3 size: 13 residues. Trimming removed 5 bases at V and 0 bases at J, with 7 bases between. Germline-derived CDR1 and CDR2 are SGHVS and FQNEAQ. The CDR3 region has the DNA TGTGCCAGCAGCCCCAGCATGAACACTGAAGCTTTCTTT. This codes for CASSPSMNTEAFF.

CDR3 bases: TGTGCCAGCACCCGGCCGCCCCCTTTTGGGACCCAGTACTTC. Translation gives CASTRPPPFGTQYF. The chain couples TRBV7-2 to TRBJ2-5; no reliable D call. Germline CDR1 is SGHTA and CDR2 is FQGNSA. This CDR3 is built from 14 residues. V was trimmed by 7 bases and J by 7 bases, leaving 19 bases between them.

This chain links TRBV3-1 (or the pseudogene TRBV3-2) with TRBJ1-5; no clear D gene. This CDR3 contains 14 residues. Trimming took 8 bases from V and 5 from J, leaving 16 bases between them. The germline V gene encodes CDR1 LGHDT and CDR2 YNNKEL (reference sequence). DNA of the CDR3: TGTGCCAGCGCGGATACGGGCGCGGATCAGCCCCAGCATTTT. This sequence encodes CASADTGADQPQHF.

The chain is built from TRBV4-3 and TRBJ1-2, with TRBD1 matching 9 bases. Germline V lookup: CDR1 LGHNA, CDR2 YSLEER. Losses at the gene ends were 1 base for V and 4 bases for J; bases not matched to a gene: 4. The CDR3 spans 15 residues. The CDR3 DNA is TGCGCCAGCAGCCAAGCGGGACAGGGCGTCTATGGCTACACCTTC. Protein sequence: CASSQAGQGVYGYTF.

V gene TRBV27 combines with J gene TRBJ2-7; the D is unclear. Trimming removed 2 bases from V and 2 bases from J, with 7 bases in between. Germline CDR1 MNHEY, CDR2 SMNVEV (reference sequence). There are 13 residues in the CDR3. CDR3: CASSLRLTYEQYF. The CDR3 nucleotides read TGTGCCAGCAGTTTACGGCTAACCTACGAGCAGTACTTC.